This T cell receptor beta chain was sequenced during a study of T cells in Graves' hyperthyroidism and ophthalmopathy. Study-wide results and caveats: Ophthalmopathy was identified by the model a median 6.5 months ahead of onset.

TCR beta CDR3 sequences were amplified from RNA transcripts. In the first-round RT-PCR of the TCR CDR3, the HTBI primer set was used. TCRdb independently ran MiXCR on the multiplex PCR reads; one entry per CDR3 protein. Found here are hundreds of thousands of distinct CDR3 sequences, about a sixth of them singletons; the top ten hold 3.8%. This clonotype occurred a few times. Its specificity is unknown. If no ophthalmopathy progression occurred within 18 months, Graves' hyperthyroidism was stable. CDR3 length: 13 amino acids. V was shortened by 5 bases and J by 10 bases, with 17 bases between the two germline ends. CDR1 is MNHNS, CDR2 SASEGT, per germline.

The receptor was isolated from a woman in her twenties or thirties with Graves' hyperthyroidism. This rearrangement joins TRBV6-1 to TRBJ1-2; D perhaps matches TRBD1 (5 bases). Source material: blood. The CDR3 protein is CASSYEAGRYYTF. DNA for the CDR3: TGTGCCAGCAGTTATGAGGCAGGGAGGTACTACACCTTC.